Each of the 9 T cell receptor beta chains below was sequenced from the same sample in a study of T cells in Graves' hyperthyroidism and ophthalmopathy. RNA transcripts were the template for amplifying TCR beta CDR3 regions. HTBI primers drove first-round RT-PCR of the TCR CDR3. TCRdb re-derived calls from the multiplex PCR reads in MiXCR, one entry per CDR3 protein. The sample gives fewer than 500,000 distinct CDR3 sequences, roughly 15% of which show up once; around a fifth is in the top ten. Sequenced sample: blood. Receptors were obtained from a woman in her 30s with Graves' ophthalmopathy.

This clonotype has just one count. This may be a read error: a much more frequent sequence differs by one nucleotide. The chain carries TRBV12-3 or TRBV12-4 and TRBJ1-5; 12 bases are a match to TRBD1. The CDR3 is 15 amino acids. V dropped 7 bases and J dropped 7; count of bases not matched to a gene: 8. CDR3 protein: CASTIGTGGRQPQHF. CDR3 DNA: TGTGCCAGCACCATTGGGACAGGGGGCAGACAGCCCCAGCATTTT.

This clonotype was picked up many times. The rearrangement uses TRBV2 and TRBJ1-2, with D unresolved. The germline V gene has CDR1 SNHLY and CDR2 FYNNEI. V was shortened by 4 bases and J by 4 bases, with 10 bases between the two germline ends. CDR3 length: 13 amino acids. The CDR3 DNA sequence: TGTGCCAGCAGTGGGACCATCGCCTATGGCTACACCTTC. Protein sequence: CASSGTIAYGYTF.

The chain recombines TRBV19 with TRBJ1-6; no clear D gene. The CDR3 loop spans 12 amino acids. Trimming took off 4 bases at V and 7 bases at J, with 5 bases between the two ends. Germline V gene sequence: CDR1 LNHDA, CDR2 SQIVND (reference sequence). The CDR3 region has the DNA TGTGCCAGTAGTACTACAAATTCACCCCTCCACTTT. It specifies CASSTTNSPLHF.

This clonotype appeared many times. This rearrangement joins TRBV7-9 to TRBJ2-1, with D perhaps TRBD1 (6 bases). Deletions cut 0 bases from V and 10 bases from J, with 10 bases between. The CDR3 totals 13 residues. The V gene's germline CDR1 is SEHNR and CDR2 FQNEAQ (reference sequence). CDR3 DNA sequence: TGTGCCAGCAGCTTAGCGGACAGACAAGAGCAGTTCTTC. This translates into CASSLADRQEQFF.

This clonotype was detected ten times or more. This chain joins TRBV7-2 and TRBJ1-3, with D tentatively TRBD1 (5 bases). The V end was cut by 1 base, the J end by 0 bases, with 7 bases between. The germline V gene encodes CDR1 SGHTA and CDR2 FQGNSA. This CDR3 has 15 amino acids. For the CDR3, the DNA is TGTGCCAGCAGCTTAGATGACAGCTCTGGAAACACCATATATTTT. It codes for CASSLDDSSGNTIYF.

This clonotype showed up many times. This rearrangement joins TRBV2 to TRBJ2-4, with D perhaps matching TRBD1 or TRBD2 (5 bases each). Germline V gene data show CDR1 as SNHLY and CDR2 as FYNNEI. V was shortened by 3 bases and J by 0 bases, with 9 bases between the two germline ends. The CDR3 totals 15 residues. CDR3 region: CASSDGGLAKNIQYF. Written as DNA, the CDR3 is TGTGCCAGCAGTGATGGGGGTCTAGCCAAAAACATTCAGTACTTC.

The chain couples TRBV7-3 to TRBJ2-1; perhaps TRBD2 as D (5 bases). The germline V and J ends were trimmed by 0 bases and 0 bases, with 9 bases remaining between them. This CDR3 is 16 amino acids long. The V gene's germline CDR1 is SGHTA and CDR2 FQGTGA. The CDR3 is CASSLTDLSSYNEQFF. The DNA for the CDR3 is TGTGCCAGCAGCTTAACGGACTTAAGCTCCTACAATGAGCAGTTCTTC. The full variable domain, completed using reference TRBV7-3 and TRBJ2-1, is GAGVSQTPSNKVTEKGKYVELRCDPISGHTALYWYRQSLGQGPEFLIYFQGTGAADDSGLPNDRFFAVRPEGSVSTLKIQRTERGDSAVYLCASSLTDLSSYNEQFFGPGTRLTVL.

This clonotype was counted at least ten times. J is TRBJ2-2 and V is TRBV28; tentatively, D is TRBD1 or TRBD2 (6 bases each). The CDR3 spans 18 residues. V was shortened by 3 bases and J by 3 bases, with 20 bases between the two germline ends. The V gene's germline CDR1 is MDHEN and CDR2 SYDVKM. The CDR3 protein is CASSLFGGGQRDTGELFF. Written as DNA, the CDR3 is TGTGCCAGCAGTTTGTTTGGGGGAGGACAGAGGGACACCGGGGAGCTGTTTTTT.

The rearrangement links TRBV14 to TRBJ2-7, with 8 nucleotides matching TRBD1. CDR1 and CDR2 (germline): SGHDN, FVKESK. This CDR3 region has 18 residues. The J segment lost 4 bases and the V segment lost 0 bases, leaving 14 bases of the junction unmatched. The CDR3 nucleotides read TGTGCCAGCAGCCAAGATTGGGGACCTGACAGGGGTCGATACGAGCAGTACTTC. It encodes CASSQDWGPDRGRYEQYF.